The T cell receptor (beta chain) under discussion was sequenced for a study of radiation and T cells in renal cell carcinoma. Whole-study findings and limits: No pretreatment tumor biopsies were available for baseline clonotypes. Top tumor clonotypes rose in blood 2 weeks post-radiation, then contracted.

Time point reported: blood 2 weeks post-SBRT. Treatment indicated: 15 Gy SBRT to primary tumor, nephrectomy 4 weeks later. Radiation-treated patients gave blood at baseline, week 2 and week 4. Clear cell pathology was present in this patient's renal cell carcinoma. Remarks on this clone: Its antigen is undetermined.

V lost 3 bases and J 1 base, leaving 9 bases between the germline ends. Germline CDR1 is SEHNR and CDR2 is FQNEAQ (reference sequence). The CDR3 has 15 amino acids. Repertoires were generated with immunoSEQ multiplex PCR, while TCRdb's copy carries only in-frame clones and drops some. The data hold about 130,000 clones, with more than 70% observed a single time. The rearrangement links TRBV7-9 to TRBJ1-4, with D possibly being TRBD1 (5 bases). The receptor comes from a woman between 65 and 79 years old with renal cell carcinoma. The sequencing used blood, collected from a patient whose treatment included radiotherapy and nephrectomy. The CDR3 bases are TGTGCCAGCAGCTTGGTCCAGGGAACTAATGAAAAACTGTTTTTT. Translated, it gives CASSLVQGTNEKLFF.